This T cell receptor (beta chain) was recorded in a study of blood T cells in healthy people across ages. The CDR3 is 14 amino acids. The germline V gene encodes CDR1 SGHRS and CDR2 YFSETQ. V lost 2 bases and J 3 bases, leaving 10 bases between the germline ends. With a J-beta primer mix and a sample-barcoded 5' primer, a second PCR ran roughly 6 to 11 cycles. Each cDNA molecule received a tag from a template-switch adaptor that had 12 random nucleotides. TCRdb processed the 5' RACE reads anew with MiXCR; each CDR3 protein has one entry. This sample yields about 730,000 distinct CDR3 sequences, of which approximately 43% are seen a single time; 20% to 25% belongs to the top ten.

The chain has TRBV5-1 and TRBJ2-3; possibly TRBD1 for D (6 bases). This TCR was sampled from a woman in her sixties or seventies in good health. Sample: blood. CDR3 region: CASSFTGQTDTQYF. The DNA for the CDR3 is TGCGCCAGCAGCTTCACAGGGCAGACAGATACGCAGTATTTT. Using reference TRBV5-1 and TRBJ2-3 for the parts outside the CDR3, the full variable domain is KAGVTQTPRYLIKTRGQQVTLSCSPISGHRSVSWYQQTPGQGLQFLFEYFSETQRNKGNFPGRFSGRQFSNSRSEMNVSTLELGDSALYLCASSFTGQTDTQYFGPGTRLTVL.